This is a list of T cell receptor beta chains from one sample in a study of cytomegalovirus exposure and HLA in healthy donors. Clones were sequenced by immunoSEQ multiplex PCR, and TCRdb holds only the in-frame ones, with some missing. The data contain 100,000 to 150,000 clones, 85% to 90% of them seen just once; the ten biggest clones take up about 1.5%. The sequencing input was PBMCs. These receptors were collected from a man in his thirties or forties in good health and CMV-seronegative. CDR3s include the opening cysteine and the closing phenylalanine or tryptophan. Fields, in order: J gene, clone size, V gene, D gene, CDR3 DNA, CDR3 protein. The D gene is left open where the match is weak. A row's size may be missing; if present it is once, few, many or a size class.

>TRBJ2-7|NA|TRBV7-8|TRBD1
TGTGCCAGCAGCCCAGACAGGGGACTCTCCTACGAGCAGTACTTC
CASSPDRGLSYEQYF
>TRBJ1-1|NA|TRBV6-5|NA
TGTGCCAGCAGTTACTCGATAGGGGCTGGTGCTGAAGCTTTCTTT
CASSYSIGAGAEAFF
>TRBJ2-3|NA|TRBV9|NA
TGTGCCAGCAGCTCCGTCGTGGCCACAGATACGCAGTATTTT
CASSSVVATDTQYF
>TRBJ1-5|NA|TRBV7-2|NA
TGTGCCAGCAGCCCACCTAGCGGTGGCAATCAGCCCCAGCATTTT
CASSPPSGGNQPQHF
>TRBJ1-1|NA|TRBV25-1|NA
TGTGCCAGCAGTGAATTACTGGACACTGAAGCTTTCTTT
CASSELLDTEAFF
>TRBJ2-5|NA|TRBV5-1|TRBD2
TGCGCCAGCAGCTTGGTTTACGGGGGAGGGGAGACCCAGTACTTC
CASSLVYGGGETQYF
>TRBJ2-7|NA|TRBV11-2|NA
TGTGCCAGCAGCTTTATGACCGGGGGCTACGAGCAGTACTTC
CASSFMTGGYEQYF
>TRBJ2-2|once|TRBV6-4|NA
TGTGCCAGCAGTGACTCACTTAAAGGGGAGCTGTTTTTT
CASSDSLKGELFF
>TRBJ1-1|once|TRBV5-1|NA
TGCGCCAGCAGCTTGCTTTTAACTGAAGCTTTCTTT
CASSLLLTEAFF
>TRBJ2-1|NA|TRBV5-4|NA
TGTGCCAGCAGCACCCCAATGAGCAGCGACAATGAGCAGTTCTTC
CASSTPMSSDNEQFF
>TRBJ1-6|NA|TRBV7-2|NA
TGTGCCAGCAGCTTAGCGCTCCTAAATTCACCCCTCCACTTT
CASSLALLNSPLHF
>TRBJ2-1|once|TRBV7-6|TRBD1
TGTGCCAGCAGCGTAGTACCCCGACAGGGGGGCGAGCAGTTCTTC
CASSVVPRQGGEQFF
>TRBJ2-5|NA|TRBV12-5|NA
TGTGCTAGTGGTTTAGGAGGATTGATGCAAGAGACCCAGTACTTC
CASGLGGLMQETQYF
>TRBJ2-4|once|TRBV5-6|TRBD2
TGTGCCAGCAGCTTGGCGACTAGCGGGAGGTCACTAGCCAAAAACATTCAGTACTTC
CASSLATSGRSLAKNIQYF
>TRBJ1-2|NA|TRBV2|TRBD1
TGTGCCAGCATTCAAGGGGGCGATGGCTACACCTTC
CASIQGGDGYTF
>TRBJ2-2|NA|TRBV5-1|TRBD1
TGCGCCAGCAGCTTGGGGACAGGGGCCGGGGAGCTGTTTTTT
CASSLGTGAGELFF